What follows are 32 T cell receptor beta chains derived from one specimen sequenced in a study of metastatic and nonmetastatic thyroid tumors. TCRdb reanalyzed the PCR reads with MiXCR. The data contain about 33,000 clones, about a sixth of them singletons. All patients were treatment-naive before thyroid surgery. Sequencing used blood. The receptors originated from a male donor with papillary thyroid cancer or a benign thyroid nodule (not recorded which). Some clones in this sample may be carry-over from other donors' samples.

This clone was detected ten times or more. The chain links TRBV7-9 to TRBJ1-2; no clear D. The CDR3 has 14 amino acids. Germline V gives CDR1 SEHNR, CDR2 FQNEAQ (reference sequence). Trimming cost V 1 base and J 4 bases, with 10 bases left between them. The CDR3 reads CASSLVEGTYGYTF. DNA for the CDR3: TGTGCCAGCAGCTTAGTTGAGGGCACCTATGGCTACACCTTC.

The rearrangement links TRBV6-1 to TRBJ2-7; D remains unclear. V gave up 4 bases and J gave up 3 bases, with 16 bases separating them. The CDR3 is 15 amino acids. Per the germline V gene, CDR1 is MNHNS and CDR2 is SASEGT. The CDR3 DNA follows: TGTGCCAGCAGTGTCTATGGACCCACCAACTACGAGCAGTACTTC. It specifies CASSVYGPTNYEQYF.

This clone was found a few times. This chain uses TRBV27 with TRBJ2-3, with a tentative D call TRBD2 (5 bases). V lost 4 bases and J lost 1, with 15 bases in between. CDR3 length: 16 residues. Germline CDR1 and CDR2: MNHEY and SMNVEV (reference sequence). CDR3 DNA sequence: TGTGCCAGCAGTTCCCGACTATCCGGGGGCACAGATACGCAGTATTTT. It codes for CASSSRLSGGTDTQYF.

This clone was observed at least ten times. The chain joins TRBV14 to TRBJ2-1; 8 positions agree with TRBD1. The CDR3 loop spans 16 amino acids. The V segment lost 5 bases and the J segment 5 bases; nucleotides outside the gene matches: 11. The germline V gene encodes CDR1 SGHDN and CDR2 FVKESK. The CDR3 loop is CASSGLRQGANNEQFF. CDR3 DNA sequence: TGTGCCAGCAGCGGTTTAAGGCAGGGGGCAAACAATGAGCAGTTCTTC.

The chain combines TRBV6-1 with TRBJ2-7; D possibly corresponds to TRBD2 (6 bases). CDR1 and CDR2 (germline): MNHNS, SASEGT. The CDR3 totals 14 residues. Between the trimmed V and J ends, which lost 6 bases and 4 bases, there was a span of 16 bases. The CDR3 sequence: CASSATGTAYEQYF. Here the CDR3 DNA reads TGTGCCAGCAGCGCGACTGGGACTGCTTACGAGCAGTACTTC.

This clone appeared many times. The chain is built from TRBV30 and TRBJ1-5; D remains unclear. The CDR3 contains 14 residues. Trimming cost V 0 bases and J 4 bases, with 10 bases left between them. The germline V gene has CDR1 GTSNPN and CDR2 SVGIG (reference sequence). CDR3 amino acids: CAWSVATSNQPQHF. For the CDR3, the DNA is TGTGCCTGGAGTGTTGCTACCAGTAATCAGCCCCAGCATTTT.

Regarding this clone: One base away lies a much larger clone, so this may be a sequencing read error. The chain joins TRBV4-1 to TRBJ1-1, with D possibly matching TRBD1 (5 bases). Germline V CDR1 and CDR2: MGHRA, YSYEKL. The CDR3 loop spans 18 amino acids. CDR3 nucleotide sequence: TGCGCCAGCAGCCCGCTCATCACCTCGGGGGACGGGAACACTGAAGCTTCCTTT. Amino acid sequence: CASSPLITSGDGNTEASF.

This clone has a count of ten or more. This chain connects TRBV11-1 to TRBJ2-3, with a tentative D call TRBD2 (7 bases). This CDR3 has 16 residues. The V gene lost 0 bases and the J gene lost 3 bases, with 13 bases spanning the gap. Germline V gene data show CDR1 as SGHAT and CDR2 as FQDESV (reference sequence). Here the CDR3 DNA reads TGTGCCAGCAGCTTAGCGCCAGGGGAGGGAACAGATACGCAGTATTTT. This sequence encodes CASSLAPGEGTDTQYF.

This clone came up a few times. The CDR3 region is CASKDGRPNTEAFF. CDR3 DNA sequence: TGTGCCAGCAAGGACGGCAGACCGAACACTGAAGCTTTCTTT. This sequence joins TRBV6-1 and TRBJ1-1; D unresolved. Germline CDR1 and CDR2: MNHNS and SASEGT. V was cut by 7 bases and J by 1 base, with 13 bases left in between. This CDR3 is built from 14 residues.

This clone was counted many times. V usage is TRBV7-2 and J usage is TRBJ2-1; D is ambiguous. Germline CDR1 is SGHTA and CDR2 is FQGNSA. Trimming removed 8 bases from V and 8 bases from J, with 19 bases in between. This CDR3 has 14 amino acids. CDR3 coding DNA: TGTGCCAGCGCCCCTGAAGGGCTTTTGGATGAGCAGTTCTTC. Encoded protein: CASAPEGLLDEQFF. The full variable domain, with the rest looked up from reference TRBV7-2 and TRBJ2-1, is GAGVSQSPSNKVTEKGKDVELRCDPISGHTALYWYRQSLGQGLEFLIYFQGNSAPDKSGLPSDRFSAERTGGSVSTLTIQRTQQEDSAVYLCASAPEGLLDEQFFGPGTRLTVL.

The CDR3 sequence: CASSLLGESDEQYF. In nucleotides, the CDR3 is TGTGCCAGCAGCCTCCTGGGGGAGTCGGACGAGCAGTACTTC. The rearrangement links TRBV11-2 to TRBJ2-7; D tentatively reads TRBD1 or TRBD2 (5 bases each). V lost 5 bases and J lost 5, with 16 bases in between. The CDR3 consists of 14 residues. The germline CDR1 and CDR2 sequences are SGHAT and FQNNGV.

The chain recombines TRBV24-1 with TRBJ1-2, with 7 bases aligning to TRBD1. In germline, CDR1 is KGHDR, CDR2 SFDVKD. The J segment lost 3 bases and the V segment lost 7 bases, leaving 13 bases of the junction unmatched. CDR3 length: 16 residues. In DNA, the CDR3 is TGTGCCACCAGGGGGGAGGGGGCCGAAATGCACTATGGCTACACCTTC. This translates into CATRGEGAEMHYGYTF.

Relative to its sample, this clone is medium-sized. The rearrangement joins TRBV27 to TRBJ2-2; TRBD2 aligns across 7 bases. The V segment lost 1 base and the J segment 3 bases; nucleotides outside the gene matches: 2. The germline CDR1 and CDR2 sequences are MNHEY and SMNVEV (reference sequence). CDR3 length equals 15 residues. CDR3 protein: CASSLLGLYTGELFF. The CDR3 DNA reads TGTGCCAGCAGTTTATTGGGACTATACACCGGGGAGCTGTTTTTT.

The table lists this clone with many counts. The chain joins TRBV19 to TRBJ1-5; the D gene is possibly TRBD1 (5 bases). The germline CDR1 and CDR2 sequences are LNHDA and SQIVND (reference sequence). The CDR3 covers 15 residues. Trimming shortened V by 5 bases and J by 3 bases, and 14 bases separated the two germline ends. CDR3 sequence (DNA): TGTGCCAGTAGTGGTGGAAGGGGACTCAATCAGCCCCAGCATTTT. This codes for CASSGGRGLNQPQHF.

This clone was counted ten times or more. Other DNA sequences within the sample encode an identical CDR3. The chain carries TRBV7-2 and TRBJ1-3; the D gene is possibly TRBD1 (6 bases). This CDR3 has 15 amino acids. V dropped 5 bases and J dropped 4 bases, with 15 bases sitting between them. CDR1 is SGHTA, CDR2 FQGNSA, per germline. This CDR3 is CASSPREGGGNTIYF. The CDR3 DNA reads TGTGCCAGCAGCCCTCGGGAAGGGGGAGGAAACACCATATATTTT.

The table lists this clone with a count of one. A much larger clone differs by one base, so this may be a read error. This chain's CDR3 is CACSEETQYF. CDR3 DNA: TGTGCCTGTAGCGAAGAGACCCAGTACTTC. The chain has TRBV30 and TRBJ2-5; a possible D gene is TRBD2 (5 bases). V lost 6 bases to trimming and J lost 3 bases, with 5 bases between them. The germline CDR1 and CDR2 sequences are GTSNPN and SVGIG (reference sequence). The CDR3 totals 10 residues.

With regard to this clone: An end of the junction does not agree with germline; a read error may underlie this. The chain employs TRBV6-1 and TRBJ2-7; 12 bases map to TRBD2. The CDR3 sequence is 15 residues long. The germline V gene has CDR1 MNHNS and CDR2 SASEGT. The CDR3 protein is CTSSVLAGGSYDQYF. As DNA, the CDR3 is TGTACCAGCAGTGTACTAGCGGGAGGATCCTACGATCAGTACTTC.

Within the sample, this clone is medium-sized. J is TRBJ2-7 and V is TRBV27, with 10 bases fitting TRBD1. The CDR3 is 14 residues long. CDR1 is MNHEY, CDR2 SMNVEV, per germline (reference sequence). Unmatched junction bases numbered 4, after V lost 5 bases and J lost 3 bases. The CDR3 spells CASSPRTGGYEQYF. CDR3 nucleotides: TGTGCCAGCAGTCCGAGGACAGGGGGCTACGAGCAGTACTTC.

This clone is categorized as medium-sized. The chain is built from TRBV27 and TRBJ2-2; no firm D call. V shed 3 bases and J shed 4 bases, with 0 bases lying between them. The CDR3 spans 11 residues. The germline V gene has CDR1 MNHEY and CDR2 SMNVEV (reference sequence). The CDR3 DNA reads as TGTGCCAGCAGTTTCACCGGGGAGCTGTTTTTT. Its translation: CASSFTGELFF.

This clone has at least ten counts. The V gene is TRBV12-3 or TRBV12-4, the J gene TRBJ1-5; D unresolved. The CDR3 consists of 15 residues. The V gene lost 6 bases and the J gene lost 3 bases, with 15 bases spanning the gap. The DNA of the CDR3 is TGTGCCAGCAGCTTACCTGGCGGGAACAATCAGCCCCAGCATTTT. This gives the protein CASSLPGGNNQPQHF.

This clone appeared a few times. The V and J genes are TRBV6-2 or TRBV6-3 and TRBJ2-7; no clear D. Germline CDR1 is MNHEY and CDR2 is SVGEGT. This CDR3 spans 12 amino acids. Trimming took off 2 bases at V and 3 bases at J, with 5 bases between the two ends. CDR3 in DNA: TGTGCCAGCAGTTACGCCATCTACGAGCAGTACTTC. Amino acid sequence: CASSYAIYEQYF.

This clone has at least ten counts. The CDR3 region has the DNA TGTGCCGCAGGGAATCGGGGAGTGCTGTTTTTT. Translation gives CAAGNRGVLFF. The rearrangement links TRBV7-9 to TRBJ2-2; D tentatively reads TRBD1 or TRBD2 (5 bases each). V lost 11 bases, J lost 13 bases, and 17 bases lay in between. CDR3 length: 11 amino acids. Germline CDR1 is SEHNR and CDR2 is FQNEAQ (reference sequence).

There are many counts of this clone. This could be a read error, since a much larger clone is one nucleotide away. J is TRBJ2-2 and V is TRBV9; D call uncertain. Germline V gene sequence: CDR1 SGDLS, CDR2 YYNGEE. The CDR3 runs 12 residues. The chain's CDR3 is CAGSVVAGELFF. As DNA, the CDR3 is TGTGCCGGCAGCGTAGTAGCTGGGGAGCTGTTTTTT.

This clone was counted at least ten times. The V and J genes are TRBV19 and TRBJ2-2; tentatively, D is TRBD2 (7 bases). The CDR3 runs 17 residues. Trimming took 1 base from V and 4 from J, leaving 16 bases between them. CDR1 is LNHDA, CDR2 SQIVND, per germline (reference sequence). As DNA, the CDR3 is TGTGCCAGTAGTATAGGGGGCGGGGGCCGGGTCACCGGGGAGCTGTTTTTT. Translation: CASSIGGGGRVTGELFF. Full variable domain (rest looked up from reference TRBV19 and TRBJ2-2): DGGITQSPKYLFRKEGQNVTLSCEQNLNHDAMYWYRQDPGQGLRLIYYSQIVNDFQKGDIAEGYSVSREKKESFPLTVTSAQKNPTAFYLCASSIGGGGRVTGELFFGEGSRLTVL.

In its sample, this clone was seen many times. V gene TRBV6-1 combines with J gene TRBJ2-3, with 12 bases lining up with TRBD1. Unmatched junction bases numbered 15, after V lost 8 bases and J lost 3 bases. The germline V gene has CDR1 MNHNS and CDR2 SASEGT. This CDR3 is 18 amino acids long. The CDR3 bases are TGTGCCAGCGAGGAAGGGACAGGGGGCGTTTTCGTGACAGATACGCAGTATTTT. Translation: CASEEGTGGVFVTDTQYF.

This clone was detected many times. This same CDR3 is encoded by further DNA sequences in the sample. The CDR3 sequence: CASSPLTSGGGTGELFF. DNA for the CDR3: TGTGCCAGCAGCCCGCTTACTAGCGGGGGAGGCACCGGGGAGCTGTTTTTT. This rearrangement joins TRBV7-8 to TRBJ2-2, with 11 bases identical to TRBD2. With 5 bases clipped from V and 4 bases from J, the junction kept 9 bases outside the gene matches. CDR3 size: 17 residues. The germline V gene encodes CDR1 SGHVS and CDR2 FQNEAQ.

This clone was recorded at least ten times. Here the CDR3 DNA reads TGTGCCAGCAGCACCGCGGGCGGAAACACCATATATTTT. It yields the protein CASSTAGGNTIYF. The rearrangement joins TRBV6-2 or TRBV6-3 to TRBJ1-3; D gene ambiguous. CDR3 length: 13 amino acids. V lost 6 bases to trimming and J lost 4 bases, with 10 bases between them. Germline V lookup: CDR1 MNHEY, CDR2 SVGEGT.

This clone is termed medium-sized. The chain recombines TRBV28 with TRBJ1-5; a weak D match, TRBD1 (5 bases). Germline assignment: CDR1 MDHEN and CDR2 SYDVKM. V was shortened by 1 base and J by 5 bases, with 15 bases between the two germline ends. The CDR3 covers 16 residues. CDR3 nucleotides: TGTGCCAGCAGTTTATCCGGGGCAGGGTTCGATCAGCCCCAGCATTTT. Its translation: CASSLSGAGFDQPQHF.

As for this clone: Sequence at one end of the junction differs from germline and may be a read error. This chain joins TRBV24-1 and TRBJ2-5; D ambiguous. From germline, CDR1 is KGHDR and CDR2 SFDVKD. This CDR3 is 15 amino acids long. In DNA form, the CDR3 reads TGTGCCACCAGTGTACAAGGTATCGTGAGAGAGACCCAGTGCTTC. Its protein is CATSVQGIVRETQCF.

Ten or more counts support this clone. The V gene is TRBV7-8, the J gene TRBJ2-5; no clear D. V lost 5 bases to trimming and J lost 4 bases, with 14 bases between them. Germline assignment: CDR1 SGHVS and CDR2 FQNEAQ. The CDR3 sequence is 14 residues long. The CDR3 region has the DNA TGTGCCAGCAGCGTGAACCCTAGAGGAGAGACCCAGTACTTC. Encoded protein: CASSVNPRGETQYF.

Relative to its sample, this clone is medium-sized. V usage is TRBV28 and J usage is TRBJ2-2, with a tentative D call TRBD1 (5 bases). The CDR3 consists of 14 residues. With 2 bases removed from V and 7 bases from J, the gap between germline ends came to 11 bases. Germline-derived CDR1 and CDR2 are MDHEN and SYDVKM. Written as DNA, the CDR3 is TGTGCCAGCAGTTTAACCCAGGGAAGCGGGGAGCTGTTTTTT. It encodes CASSLTQGSGELFF.

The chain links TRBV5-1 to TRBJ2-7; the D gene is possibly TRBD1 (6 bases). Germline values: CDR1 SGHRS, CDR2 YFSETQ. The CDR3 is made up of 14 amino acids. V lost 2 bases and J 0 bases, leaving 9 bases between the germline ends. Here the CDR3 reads CASSFRGNSYEQYF. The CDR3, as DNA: TGCGCCAGCAGCTTCAGGGGCAACTCCTACGAGCAGTACTTC.